These T cell receptor beta chains were read from a single sample in a study of blood T cell repertoires in COVID-19. The table came from immunoSEQ multiplex PCR; TCRdb's copy has only in-frame clones and leaves some out. The sample holds roughly 100,000 clones; more than 75% are singletons and the top ten take about 6.5%. Sequencing was done on a sample of peripheral blood. Receptor source: a man aged 65 to 79 with acute or convalescent COVID-19. Both conserved end residues are part of each CDR3. Fields, in order: J gene, D gene, clone size, V gene, CDR3 length, CDR3 DNA, CDR3 protein. The D gene is left open where the match is weak. Size is stated for part of the rows, as once, few or many counts, or as a class when the clone is expanded.

>TRBJ2-1|NA|NA|TRBV12-3/TRBV12-4|13
TGTGCCAGCAGCCTTGGAGGGTGGCAGGCAGAGTTCTTC
CASSLGGWQAEFF
>TRBJ1-3|TRBD1|NA|TRBV27|15
TGTGCCAGCAGTTTAGACAGGGGAACTGGAAACACCATATATTTT
CASSLDRGTGNTIYF
>TRBJ2-2|NA|NA|TRBV7-2|15
TGTGCCAGCAGCGCCGAACAGGGATTCGGCGGGGAGCTGTTTTTT
CASSAEQGFGGELFF
>TRBJ2-5|TRBD2|NA|TRBV6-5|15
TGTGCCAGCAGTTACTCGCGGGGGGGCCTCGAGACCCAGTACTTC
CASSYSRGGLETQYF
>TRBJ1-5|NA|NA|TRBV29-1|13
TGCAGCGTTGGGTCAGGGGCCCATCAGCCCCAGCATTTT
CSVGSGAHQPQHF
>TRBJ2-2|NA|NA|TRBV5-1|18
TGCGCCAGCAGCTGGACCCTTCTGGGGGCCTCTAGGTCGGGGGAGCTGTTTTTT
CASSWTLLGASRSGELFF
>TRBJ2-7|NA|few|TRBV27|17
TGTGCCAGCAGTCCAGAAGCTATGAGGGCCGGCCGGGGCGAGCAGTACTTC
CASSPEAMRAGRGEQYF
>TRBJ1-1|NA|NA|TRBV5-1|13
TGCGCCAGCAGTGACTCCCCTTCAACTGAAGCTTTCTTT
CASSDSPSTEAFF
>TRBJ2-4|TRBD1|NA|TRBV29-1|18
TGCAGCGTTGAAGATCGGGGACAGGGGGGAATAGCCAAAAACATTCAGTACTTC
CSVEDRGQGGIAKNIQYF
>TRBJ1-1|TRBD1|NA|TRBV5-6|18
TGTGCCAGCAGCTTTTTGGGACAGCCAGACTTCAGGAACACTGAAGCTTTCTTT
CASSFLGQPDFRNTEAFF
>TRBJ1-1|TRBD1|many|TRBV5-5|15
TGTGCCAGCAGCGGGACCGGGACAGGGGACACTGAAGCTTTCTTT
CASSGTGTGDTEAFF
>TRBJ2-4|NA|NA|TRBV28|17
TGTGCCAGCAGTTTATCGAGGGTAGCGCGGACCAAAAACATTCAGTACTTC
CASSLSRVARTKNIQYF
>TRBJ1-1|TRBD1|NA|TRBV19|13
TGTGCCAGTATAGGACAGGGGGAAACTGAAGCTTTCTTT
CASIGQGETEAFF
>TRBJ1-1|TRBD1|once|TRBV19|12
TGTGCCAGTAGTATCTGGGGACAGGAAGCTTTCTTT
CASSIWGQEAFF
>TRBJ2-1|TRBD2|NA|TRBV24-1|14
TGTGCCACCAGTGATTTGAGGGGAGGGAATGAGCAGTTCTTC
CATSDLRGGNEQFF
>TRBJ1-1|NA|once|TRBV7-8|13
TGTGCCAGCAGCGCTCGCTCGGCGGGTGAAGCTTTCTTT
CASSARSAGEAFF
>TRBJ2-3|NA|NA|TRBV5-1|15
TGCGCCAGCAGCTTAATAGGGAGTATTGGAGATACGCAGTATTTT
CASSLIGSIGDTQYF
>TRBJ1-4|NA|few|TRBV2|19
TGTGCCAGCAGGGCCTGGACGATTTGGGGTCGGGGTACAGTTGAAAAACTGTTTTTT
CASRAWTIWGRGTVEKLFF
>TRBJ2-2|TRBD1|NA|TRBV28|15
TGTGCCAGCCAAAAGACAGGGGTGGGAACCGGGGAGCTGTTTTTT
CASQKTGVGTGELFF
>TRBJ1-3|NA|NA|TRBV30|13
TGTGCCTGGAGTGTACACTCTGGAAACACCATATATTTT
CAWSVHSGNTIYF
>TRBJ1-2|NA|NA|TRBV19|13
TGTGCCAGTAGTATAAGAGGGATCTATGGCTACACCTTC
CASSIRGIYGYTF
>TRBJ2-2|TRBD1|NA|TRBV28|14
TGTGCCAGCATTAGGGACAGGGGAACCGGGGAGCTGTTTTTT
CASIRDRGTGELFF
>TRBJ2-1|TRBD2|few|TRBV12-5|18
TGTGCTAGTGGTTTGGACATTAGCGGGGGAGCGGCCTACAATGAGCAGTTCTTC
CASGLDISGGAAYNEQFF
>TRBJ1-1|NA|NA|TRBV30|14
TGTGCCTGGAGTGTACTGATAATGAACACTGAAGCTTTCTTT
CAWSVLIMNTEAFF
>TRBJ2-1|NA|NA|TRBV5-1|14
TGCGCCAGCAGCTTTGTGGACAGCCAAAAGGAGCAGTTCTTC
CASSFVDSQKEQFF
>TRBJ2-6|NA|NA|TRBV28|15
TGTGCCAGCAGTGGCAGGGGGGCTGGGGCCAACGTCCTGACTTTC
CASSGRGAGANVLTF
>TRBJ1-2|NA|NA|TRBV12-3/TRBV12-4|13
TGTGCCAGCAGTCAAAAGGCGGGGCATGGCTACACCTTC
CASSQKAGHGYTF
>TRBJ1-6|TRBD1|NA|TRBV5-1|17
TGCGCCAGCAGCCGAATTGGCGGGACAGGGGGTAATTCACCCCTCCACTTT
CASSRIGGTGGNSPLHF
>TRBJ1-1|NA|few|TRBV10-1|16
TGCGCCAGCAGTGAGTCGCCAGGGGCCGCGAACACTGAAGCTTTCTTT
CASSESPGAANTEAFF
>TRBJ1-2|TRBD1|NA|TRBV28|15
TGTGCCAGCAGCCCCCGGACAGGAGGTAACTATGGCTACACCTTC
CASSPRTGGNYGYTF
>TRBJ1-1|NA|NA|TRBV14|15
TGTGCCAGCAGCCGGGGCCTCCTCCGGAACACTGAAGCTTTCTTT
CASSRGLLRNTEAFF
>TRBJ1-1|TRBD1|NA|TRBV6-4|15
TGTGCCAGCAGAAACTCGGGACAGGGGGGCACTGAAGCTTTCTTT
CASRNSGQGGTEAFF
>TRBJ2-1|TRBD1|NA|TRBV11-3|15
TGTGCCAGCAGCCCAGGGGGACAGACCTACAATGAGCAGTTCTTC
CASSPGGQTYNEQFF
>TRBJ1-4|TRBD1|NA|TRBV12-5|15
TGTGCTAGTGGTCTCGGGACAGGGATGAATGAAAAACTGTTTTTT
CASGLGTGMNEKLFF
>TRBJ2-2|NA|NA|TRBV5-4|18
TGTGCCAGCAGCCGGCCGGCAGGTCTCCTATCGAACACCGGGGAGCTGTTTTTT
CASSRPAGLLSNTGELFF
>TRBJ2-5|TRBD1|NA|TRBV24-1|14
TGTGCCACCAGTGCTCCGGGACAGCAAGAGACCCAGTACTTC
CATSAPGQQETQYF
>TRBJ1-3|NA|NA|TRBV9|16
TGTGCCAGCAGCGACCCGGGGGGGAACTCTGGAAACACCATATATTTT
CASSDPGGNSGNTIYF
>TRBJ2-3|NA|NA|TRBV18|19
TGTGCCAGCTGCGTCGGGGACTTTAGGGAGCTGCCTATCACAGATACGCAGTATTTT
CASCVGDFRELPITDTQYF
>TRBJ1-1|NA|few|TRBV5-4|15
TGTGCCAGCAGCCCGCCACAGGGTATGGGGAGCGGAGCTTTCTTT
CASSPPQGMGSGAFF
>TRBJ1-1|TRBD1|NA|TRBV5-1|13
TGCGCCTCTTCGACAGGGGAGTACGCTGAAGCTTTCTTT
CASSTGEYAEAFF
>TRBJ2-3|TRBD2|once|TRBV11-3|16
TGTGCCAGCAGCCAGGAAGGAGCGGGGGGCACAGATACGCAGTATTTT
CASSQEGAGGTDTQYF
>TRBJ1-2|NA|NA|TRBV5-4|14
TGTGCCAGCAGCCCTGAGAGCGGGGGCGCTGGCTACACCTTC
CASSPESGGAGYTF
>TRBJ1-1|NA|NA|TRBV19|13
TGTGCCAGTAGCCTCGACAGGAACACTGAAGCTTTCTTT
CASSLDRNTEAFF
>TRBJ2-5|NA|NA|TRBV7-9|15
TGTGCCAGCAGCTCGCGAATGGTACCCCAAGAGACCCAGTACTTC
CASSSRMVPQETQYF
>TRBJ2-7|TRBD2|NA|TRBV6-5|14
TGTGCCAGCAGACGACTAGCGGGAGGCTACGAGCAGTACTTC
CASRRLAGGYEQYF
>TRBJ2-2|NA|NA|TRBV4-1|14
TGCGCCAGCAGCCAAGACGATAGCACCGGGGAGCTGTTTTTT
CASSQDDSTGELFF
>TRBJ1-1|NA|NA|TRBV2|14
TGTGCCAGCAGTGAAGGTGGGCAGGGCACTGAAGCTTTCTTT
CASSEGGQGTEAFF
>TRBJ2-5|NA|NA|TRBV7-8|17
TGTGCCAGCAGCTCCGCTTTCGGGACTGAATTGGGGCAGACCCAGTACTTC
CASSSAFGTELGQTQYF
>TRBJ1-4|NA|NA|TRBV27|13
TGTGCCAGCAGTGTAAGACAGTTTGAAAAACTGTTTTTT
CASSVRQFEKLFF
>TRBJ1-1|NA|NA|TRBV18|13
TGTGCCAGCTCTGAGGATTTGAACACTGAAGCTTTCTTT
CASSEDLNTEAFF
>TRBJ2-3|TRBD2|NA|TRBV6-1|15
TGTGCCAGCACTGAAATGGGGGGGGGCACAGATACGCAGTATTTT
CASTEMGGGTDTQYF
>TRBJ1-1|NA|NA|TRBV6-5|15
TGTGCCAGCAGTTATCGTGGCAGTTTGAACACTGAAGCTTTCTTT
CASSYRGSLNTEAFF
>TRBJ1-6|NA|NA|TRBV6-6|15
TGTGCCAGCAGTTTCGACTCTTATCCCAATTCACCCCTCCACTTT
CASSFDSYPNSPLHF
>TRBJ1-1|TRBD1|NA|TRBV6-5|14
TGTGCCAGCAGAAGAGCTCGACAGGGACCTGAAGCTTTCTTT
CASRRARQGPEAFF
>TRBJ1-3|NA|NA|TRBV9|14
TGTGCCAGCAGCGTAGATAGAGCTGGAAACACCATATATTTT
CASSVDRAGNTIYF
>TRBJ2-7|NA|NA|TRBV28|15
TGTGCCAGCAGTCCCCGGGACTTTAGCTCCTACGAGCAGTACTTC
CASSPRDFSSYEQYF
>TRBJ1-1|NA|NA|TRBV4-1|14
TGCGCCAGCAGCCAAGTAGGGGATAACACTGAAGCTTTCTTT
CASSQVGDNTEAFF
>TRBJ2-4|NA|NA|TRBV2|15
TGTGCCAGCAGTGGGACTGACAGGGCCAAAAACATTCAGTACTTC
CASSGTDRAKNIQYF
>TRBJ1-5|NA|NA|TRBV19|16
TGTGCCAGTAGTATAGTCCAGGCCAGGATCTATCAGCCCCAGCATTTT
CASSIVQARIYQPQHF